This T cell receptor beta chain was sequenced during a study of T-cell reconstitution after alpha-beta-depleted transplantation in children. This clonotype was recorded many times. There are 15 residues in the CDR3. The V end lost 3 bases, the J end lost 3 bases, and 14 bases lay between the germline ends. Using unique molecular identifiers, the investigators prepared the TCRbeta library. TCRdb processed the PCR reads anew with MiXCR; each CDR3 protein has one entry. The data hold roughly 590,000 distinct CDR3 sequences, with around 16% observed a single time. The clonotype comes from a human donor who donated a stem cell graft to a child with acute myeloid leukemia. This specimen was PBMCs from the stem cell graft donor, taken from the stem cell graft. The V gene is TRBV12-3 or TRBV12-4, the J gene TRBJ2-5; D tentatively fits TRBD1 or TRBD2 (6 bases each). CDR3 coding DNA: TGTGCCAGCAGTTTCCACAGGGAGGCGGAAGAGACCCAGTACTTC. This sequence encodes CASSFHREAEETQYF.